The 23 T cell receptor beta chains below come from one sample, sequenced in a study of Graves' ophthalmopathy and Graves' hyperthyroidism. As the template, RNA transcripts were used to amplify TCR beta CDR3 regions. Investigators did first-round RT-PCR with HTBI primers, then second-round multiplex PCR. TCRdb redid the calling of the multiplex PCR reads with MiXCR, one entry per CDR3 protein. The sample yields a few hundred thousand distinct CDR3 sequences, just over 15% seen once. Sequencing was carried out using peripheral blood. Every receptor here comes from a woman aged 18 to 35 with stable Graves' hyperthyroidism.

Points on this clonotype: A much more abundant neighbour one base away suggests this may be a read error. V and J are TRBV20-1 and TRBJ1-1, with D possibly being TRBD1 (6 bases). This CDR3 is built from 12 residues. Looked up from germline, CDR1 is DFQATT and CDR2 is SNEGSKA (reference sequence). The CDR3 DNA follows: TGCAGTGCAAAAGACAGGTATACTGAAGCTTGCTTT. Its translation is CSAKDRYTEACF.

This clonotype was recorded many times. The chain uses TRBV6-1 and TRBJ1-1; D is undetermined. V dropped 4 bases and J dropped 4 bases, with 16 bases sitting between them. This CDR3 comprises 15 residues. Germline V lookup: CDR1 MNHNS, CDR2 SASEGT. This CDR3 is CASSVEPSAGTEAFF. For the CDR3, the DNA is TGTGCCAGCAGTGTAGAACCGTCGGCAGGCACTGAAGCTTTCTTT.

This clonotype appeared many times. The chain employs TRBV4-2 and TRBJ2-5, with D uncertain. The V end lost 1 base, the J end lost 4 bases, and 10 bases lay between the germline ends. The CDR3 runs 14 residues. CDR1 and CDR2 (germline): LGHNA, YNFKEQ. The CDR3 reads CASSQVGVTETQYF. Here the CDR3 DNA reads TGTGCCAGCAGCCAAGTTGGGGTTACAGAGACCCAGTACTTC.

This clonotype was counted many times. This sequence joins TRBV7-2 and TRBJ2-7, with D tentatively TRBD1 or TRBD2 (6 bases each). This CDR3 spans 14 amino acids. Looked up from germline, CDR1 is SGHTA and CDR2 is FQGNSA. V lost 7 bases to trimming and J lost 0 bases, with 13 bases between them. CDR3 nucleotides: TGTGCCAGCACCCGCAGGGGACTCTCCTACGAGCAGTACTTC. Protein sequence: CASTRRGLSYEQYF.

The chain combines TRBV2 with TRBJ1-1; D remains unclear. The CDR3 extends over 12 amino acids. V was pared by 4 bases and J by 4 bases, with 7 bases between. Germline CDR1 reads SNHLY; CDR2 reads FYNNEI. The CDR3 nucleotides are TGTGCCAGCAGTGTTGAGAGCACTGAAGCTTTCTTT. Its translation is CASSVESTEAFF.

There are many counts of this clonotype. In this CDR3 the conserved last residue, phenylalanine or tryptophan, is missing, so a read error is likely. The V and J genes are TRBV9 and TRBJ1-1; no clear D gene. CDR1 is SGDLS, CDR2 YYNGEE, per germline. Trimming pared 1 base from V and 4 bases from J, leaving 14 bases between. The CDR3 loop spans 15 amino acids. CDR3 DNA sequence: TGTGCCAGCAGCGTAAGACTTGGCAGCCCCACTGAAGCTTTCCTT. Translated: CASSVRLGSPTEAFL.

The chain employs TRBV18 and TRBJ1-5; 10 positions match TRBD1. The germline V gene has CDR1 KGHSH and CDR2 LQKENI. The length of the CDR3 is 15 residues. V shed 4 bases, J shed 5 bases, and the junction held 5 bases outside the gene matches. The CDR3 nucleotides read TGTGCCAGCTCACGACAGGGGGCAGTGGATCAGCCCCAGCATTTT. Its protein product is CASSRQGAVDQPQHF.

This clonotype occurred many times. V usage is TRBV7-3 and J usage is TRBJ2-3; D perhaps matches TRBD2 (6 bases). The CDR3 has 14 residues. CDR1 and CDR2 from the germline V gene are SGHTA and FQGTGA. Trimming removed 4 bases at V and 1 base at J, with 9 bases between. In DNA form, the CDR3 reads TGTGCCAGCAGCTCCCCGGGGGGCACAGATACGCAGTATTTT. It encodes CASSSPGGTDTQYF.

In its sample, this clonotype was seen a few times. The junction does not match germline at one end; this may be a read error. V is TRBV12-3 or TRBV12-4 and J is TRBJ2-7, with D possibly TRBD2 on 5 matching bases. The CDR3 length is 13 residues. CDR3 protein: CASSLIGGYDQYF. The CDR3 DNA reads as TGTGCCAGCAGTTTAATAGGAGGCTACGATCAGTACTTC.

This chain links TRBV6-2 or TRBV6-3 with TRBJ1-2, with 8 bases aligning to TRBD1. Germline values: CDR1 MNHEY, CDR2 SVGEGT. J was trimmed by 3 bases and V by 7 bases; bases with no gene match: 4. The CDR3 is 13 amino acids. CDR3 in DNA: TGTGCCAGCATGGAGGACAGGGACTATGGCTACACCTTC. Encoded protein: CASMEDRDYGYTF.

Ten or more counts support this clonotype. J is TRBJ2-7 and V is TRBV6-1; 8 nucleotides agree with TRBD2. The CDR3 is 14 amino acids. V lost 2 bases to trimming and J lost 4 bases; unmatched junction nucleotides: 4. CDR1 is MNHNS, CDR2 SASEGT, per germline. The CDR3 sequence is CASSESGGGYEQYF. The DNA of the CDR3 is TGTGCCAGCAGTGAATCGGGCGGGGGGTACGAGCAGTACTTC.

This clonotype was counted at least ten times. The rearrangement uses TRBV27 and TRBJ1-1, with no clear D. CDR1 and CDR2 from the germline V gene are MNHEY and SMNVEV (reference sequence). This CDR3 has 12 residues. The V end lost 4 bases, the J end lost 7 bases, and 10 bases lay between the germline ends. The CDR3 sequence: CASSSGRDEAFF. CDR3 nucleotides: TGTGCCAGCAGTTCCGGGAGGGATGAAGCTTTCTTT.

This clonotype was detected ten times or more. The rearrangement joins TRBV2 to TRBJ1-5, with 7 bases matching TRBD1. V shed 5 bases and J 4 bases; nucleotides not matched to a gene: 5. Looked up from germline, CDR1 is SNHLY and CDR2 is FYNNEI. CDR3 length equals 14 residues. This chain's CDR3 is CASSKGQSNQPQHF. The CDR3 nucleotides read TGTGCCAGCAGTAAGGGACAGTCAAATCAGCCCCAGCATTTT.

This clonotype was detected ten times or more. The chain links TRBV5-1 to TRBJ1-4; 8 bases are shared with TRBD1. V shed 3 bases and J 8 bases; nucleotides not matched to a gene: 9. Germline CDR1 and CDR2: SGHRS and YFSETQ. The length of the CDR3 is 15 residues. Here the CDR3 reads CASSSRTGTFEKLFF. CDR3 sequence (DNA): TGCGCCAGCAGCTCGCGGACAGGGACGTTCGAAAAACTGTTTTTT.

This clonotype was detected many times. CDR3 residues: CASRDRRNYGYTF. The CDR3 nucleotides are TGTGCCAGCAGAGACAGGCGGAACTATGGCTACACCTTC. V gene TRBV6-1 combines with J gene TRBJ1-2; TRBD1 might be the D (6 bases). Trimming stripped 6 bases from V and 2 bases from J, with 10 bases between. The CDR3 is 13 residues long. The germline V gene has CDR1 MNHNS and CDR2 SASEGT.

This clonotype has a count of ten or more. A clone one base away is much larger, so this may be a read error. The V call is TRBV6-2 or TRBV6-3, the J call TRBJ2-7; D is unclear. Trimming removed 7 bases from V and 0 bases from J, with 13 bases in between. The CDR3 sequence is 14 residues long. Germline V gives CDR1 MNHEY, CDR2 SVGEGT. The CDR3 sequence is CASTTPEYSYEQYF. The DNA for the CDR3 is TGTGCCAGCACCACTCCCGAGTACTCCTACGAGCAGTACTTC.

This clonotype occurred many times. The chain uses TRBV7-2 and TRBJ2-7; D may be TRBD1 or TRBD2 (7 bases each). Germline CDR1 is SGHTA and CDR2 is FQGNSA. This CDR3 comprises 15 residues. Deletions cut 1 base from V and 6 bases from J, with 16 bases between. Written as DNA, the CDR3 is TGTGCCAGCAGCTTAGGTGCAGGGGGAGGGGGCGAGCAGTACTTC. It translates to CASSLGAGGGGEQYF.

In this sample, this clonotype turned up many times. The chain has TRBV11-2 and TRBJ2-7, with D perhaps assigned TRBD1 or TRBD2 (5 bases each). V was shortened by 5 bases and J by 2 bases, with 19 bases between the two germline ends. The germline gives CDR1 SGHAT, CDR2 FQNNGV. The CDR3 consists of 16 residues. Here the CDR3 DNA reads TGTGCCAGCAGCCTGGGGACCCAACGAAGCACCTACGAGCAGTACTTC. This encodes CASSLGTQRSTYEQYF.

This clonotype was observed at least ten times. The chain combines TRBV20-1 with TRBJ1-5; 8 nucleotides line up with TRBD1. CDR1 DFQATT and CDR2 SNEGSKA come from the germline V gene (reference sequence). Trimming took 0 bases from V and 7 from J; bases not matched to a gene: 5. The CDR3 extends over 14 amino acids. The CDR3 DNA sequence: TGCAGTGCTAGAGAGACAGGGGTGAGGCAGCCCCAGCATTTT. It is translated as CSARETGVRQPQHF.

This clonotype was counted at least ten times. The V call is TRBV4-1, the J call TRBJ1-1, with TRBD1 matching over 8 bases. The germline gives CDR1 MGHRA, CDR2 YSYEKL. V gave up 1 base and J gave up 3 bases; unmatched junction bases: 13. This CDR3 is 18 amino acids long. In DNA form, the CDR3 reads TGCGCCAGCAGCCAAGTTCTCGACAGGGGAGGTGCGGACACTGAAGCTTTCTTT. Protein: CASSQVLDRGGADTEAFF.

At least ten counts were recorded for this clonotype. This sequence joins TRBV7-8 and TRBJ2-7; D uncertain. V lost 5 bases and J 4 bases, leaving 6 bases between the germline ends. CDR1 and CDR2 from the germline V gene are SGHVS and FQNEAQ. The CDR3 contains 11 residues. DNA of the CDR3: TGTGCCAGCAGCACCCAATACGAGCAGTACTTC. It yields the protein CASSTQYEQYF.

This clonotype was found many times. V is TRBV12-3 or TRBV12-4 and J is TRBJ1-2; no firm D call. This CDR3 has 14 amino acids. The ends were cut back, 0 bases at V and 7 bases at J, with 12 bases in the middle. The CDR3 loop reads CASSLASQDGGYTF. As DNA, the CDR3 is TGTGCCAGCAGTTTAGCTTCACAAGACGGTGGCTACACCTTC.

This clonotype was counted a single time. This CDR3 is missing its conserved last phenylalanine or tryptophan, likely due to a read error. This chain connects TRBV3-1 to TRBJ1-2; D is perhaps TRBD1 (5 bases). Germline CDR1 is LGHDT and CDR2 is YNNKEL (reference sequence). Trimming removed 0 bases from V and 8 bases from J, with 10 bases in between. The CDR3 contains 13 residues. CDR3 nucleotide sequence: TGTGCCAGCAGCCAAGACCTCAGGGACGGCTACACCTAC. It encodes CASSQDLRDGYTY.